The 10 T cell receptor beta chains given below trace back to one sample, sequenced in a study of blood T cell repertoires in COVID-19. Using immunoSEQ multiplex PCR, the repertoire was profiled, and TCRdb retains in-frame clones only, with some absent. The sample yields about 220,000 clones, about 79% seen once. The sequenced sample consisted of peripheral blood. These receptors came from a man between 40 and 49 years old who had recovered from COVID-19.

The chain couples TRBV3-1 (or the pseudogene TRBV3-2) to TRBJ2-3; 7 bases are shared with TRBD2. CDR1 is LGHDT, CDR2 YNNKEL, per germline (reference sequence). The ends lost 5 bases at V and 0 bases at J; junction bases unmatched: 17. This CDR3 spans 19 amino acids. The CDR3 reads CASSSFGSGRSLSTDTQYF. As DNA, the CDR3 is TGTGCCAGCAGCTCCTTTGGTAGCGGGCGAAGCCTTAGCACAGATACGCAGTATTTT.

The CDR3 spells CASSLLGAGKANYGYTF. CDR3 DNA: TGTGCCAGCAGTTTATTGGGCGCGGGTAAAGCTAACTATGGCTACACCTTC. The gene calls are TRBV27 and TRBJ1-2; D is undetermined. Per the germline V gene, CDR1 is MNHEY and CDR2 is SMNVEV (reference sequence). CDR3 length equals 17 residues. The germline V and J ends were trimmed by 1 base and 0 bases, with 15 bases remaining between them.

This clone was counted only a few times. The J gene is TRBJ2-7, the V gene TRBV2; D remains unclear. V lost 4 bases and J 1 base, leaving 2 bases between the germline ends. Germline CDR1 reads SNHLY; CDR2 reads FYNNEI. This CDR3 has 11 amino acids. This chain's CDR3 is CASSVSYEQYF. The CDR3 nucleotides read TGTGCCAGCAGTGTATCCTACGAGCAGTACTTC.

The V gene is TRBV7-8, the J gene TRBJ2-1, with TRBD1 identical over 8 bases. The CDR3 has 15 residues. From germline, CDR1 is SGHVS and CDR2 FQNEAQ. After removal of 5 bases from V and 3 bases from J, the junction contained 6 bases not matched to a gene. CDR3 nucleotides: TGTGCCAGCAGCATAAGGACAGGGATCTACAATGAGCAGTTCTTC. Translation gives CASSIRTGIYNEQFF.

The rearrangement uses TRBV18 and TRBJ2-1; no clear D gene. This CDR3 has 12 amino acids. V gave up 2 bases and J gave up 8 bases, with 7 bases separating them. Germline V gene data show CDR1 as KGHSH and CDR2 as LQKENI. Here the CDR3 reads CASSPSRDEQFF. The CDR3 nucleotides read TGTGCCAGCTCACCATCACGGGATGAGCAGTTCTTC.

The gene calls are TRBV15 and TRBJ1-1; D is undetermined. Germline CDR1 and CDR2: LNHNV and YYDKDF (reference sequence). Trimming pared 3 bases from V and 1 base from J, leaving 6 bases between. This CDR3 has 13 amino acids. For the CDR3, the DNA is TGTGCCACCAGCAGTTTGCGGAACACTGAAGCTTTCTTT. Translated: CATSSLRNTEAFF.

The chain has TRBV30 and TRBJ2-7; TRBD2 aligns across 14 bases. V lost 0 bases, J lost 6 bases, and 7 bases stayed unmatched. Per germline, CDR1 GTSNPN and CDR2 SVGIG (reference sequence). This CDR3 has 16 residues. The CDR3 region has the DNA TGTGCCTGGAGTGTGGGGACTAGCGGGGGATTTGGCGAGCAGTACTTC. This sequence encodes CAWSVGTSGGFGEQYF.

The V gene is TRBV28, the J gene TRBJ1-1, with 8 bases aligning to TRBD1. With V trimmed by 5 bases and J by 3 bases, 5 bases remained unmatched. The CDR3 totals 14 residues. Germline V gene lookup returns CDR1 MDHEN and CDR2 SYDVKM. The CDR3 here is CASSDRGRDTEAFF. DNA for the CDR3: TGTGCCAGCAGTGACAGGGGCAGGGACACTGAAGCTTTCTTT.

V is TRBV6-2 or TRBV6-3 and J is TRBJ1-1; tentative D call: TRBD1 (5 bases). Trimming took 2 bases from V and 5 from J, leaving 24 bases between them. The CDR3 length is 18 residues. Germline V gene data show CDR1 as MNHEY and CDR2 as SVGEGT. The CDR3 reads CASSYRRERLVKGTEAFF. The CDR3 nucleotides read TGTGCCAGCAGTTACAGAAGGGAAAGGTTGGTCAAGGGGACTGAAGCTTTCTTT.

The J gene is TRBJ2-7, the V gene TRBV12-3 or TRBV12-4; the D is unclear. V dropped 5 bases and J dropped 4 bases, with 9 bases sitting between them. The CDR3 spans 12 residues. Here the CDR3 DNA reads TGTGCCAGCAGTCCTTTCTCGTACGAGCAGTACTTC. Protein: CASSPFSYEQYF.